This entry is about one TCR beta chain. Its target is not known. The V gene end was trimmed by 2 bases and the J gene end by 0 bases; junction bases not matched to a gene: 2. CDR3 length: 15 amino acids. CDR1 and CDR2 (germline): SGHTA, FQGTGA. This sample was included in a study of T cell responses to AZD1222 COVID-19 vaccine. Clones were read by immunoSEQ multiplex PCR, and TCRdb kept only the in-frame ones, dropping some. In the table there are approximately 130,000 clones, around 87% of which are singletons. Study-wide points: Seropositivity was recorded at baseline in only six AZD1222 recipients. In a largely white British group with more females than males, clonal diversity was possibly underestimated. Spike regions recognized by vaccine-associated CD4 TCRs spanned the protein, led by 160-218 and 743-854. After two AZD1222 doses, spike-specific TCR breadth and depth rose versus day 0.

The chain joins TRBV7-3 to TRBJ2-3, with 7 positions matching TRBD2. This TCR was sampled from an adult who received the AZD1222 COVID-19 vaccine. The sequences come from peripheral blood, collected 28 days after the second AZD1222 dose. The CDR3 coding sequence is TGTGCCAGCAGCTTATGGGGGGGTAGCACAGATACGCAGTATTTT. This sequence encodes CASSLWGGSTDTQYF.